This record looks at one T cell receptor (beta chain) sequence and its context. Its antigen is not identified. The sample originates from a study of response to subunit inactivated influenza vaccine. The study's findings and limits: Authors suggested seasonal influenza vaccinations each recruit few new T cells.

TCRdb fed the RT-PCR reads into MiXCR, producing one record per CDR3 protein. The sample includes hundreds of thousands of distinct CDR3 sequences, 22% of them seen just once. Germline CDR1 reads LGHNA; CDR2 reads YSLEER. Deletions cut 1 base from V and 8 bases from J, with 11 bases between. This CDR3 spans 14 amino acids. The gene calls are TRBV4-3 and TRBJ1-4, with no clear D. The material was PBMCs from blood, obtained less than 22 months after vaccination. The receptor was derived from a man aged 45-69 years who received an inactivated influenza vaccine. The CDR3 spells CASSQGYGAEKLFF. The CDR3 DNA follows: TGCGCCAGCAGCCAAGGATACGGCGCGGAAAAACTGTTTTTT.